These 26 T cell receptor beta chains originate from one sample sequenced in a study of identical twins. TCRdb reanalysed the 5' RACE reads using MiXCR and keeps one entry per CDR3 protein. The sample carries fewer than 500,000 distinct CDR3 sequences, roughly 24% recorded once. This same sample was also taken into another study, of T cells expressing NK-cell markers.

Sample: CD4+ T cells sorted from blood. The receptors shown here come from a young woman in good health.

The chain has TRBV19 and TRBJ1-1; the D gene is possibly TRBD1 (5 bases). The length of the CDR3 is 16 residues. CDR1 and CDR2 (germline): LNHDA, SQIVND (reference sequence). The V gene lost 2 bases and the J gene lost 7 bases, with 20 bases spanning the gap. Here the CDR3 DNA reads TGTGCCAGTAGTATACCCGCGGCAGGGTATTTTGTTGAAGCTTTCTTT. As protein: CASSIPAAGYFVEAFF.

The chain recombines TRBV5-1 with TRBJ2-1, with a weak D call TRBD2 (6 bases). CDR1 is SGHRS and CDR2 is YFSETQ in the germline V gene. Trimming removed 6 bases at V and 3 bases at J, with 16 bases between. The CDR3 length is 15 residues. This CDR3 reads CASTPSGVNYNEQFF. As DNA, the CDR3 is TGCGCCAGCACCCCGTCGGGGGTCAACTACAATGAGCAGTTCTTC.

This clonotype has a handful of counts. The chain joins TRBV29-1 to TRBJ2-1, with D tentatively TRBD1 (6 bases). Per the germline V gene, CDR1 is SQVTM and CDR2 is ANQGSEA. V dropped 2 bases and J dropped 2 bases, with 10 bases sitting between them. The CDR3 is 14 amino acids. The CDR3 sequence is CSVESRGTYNEQFF. The CDR3 DNA is TGCAGCGTTGAATCAAGGGGGACCTACAATGAGCAGTTCTTC.

This clonotype came up many times. The chain is built from TRBV12-3 or TRBV12-4 and TRBJ2-3, with D tentatively TRBD2 (5 bases). The CDR3 is made up of 13 amino acids. The germline V and J ends were trimmed by 5 bases and 2 bases, with 8 bases remaining between them. The CDR3 region is CASSTTITDTQYF. The CDR3 DNA reads TGTGCCAGCAGTACGACTATCACAGATACGCAGTATTTT.

The chain links TRBV20-1 to TRBJ2-1; tentatively, D is TRBD2 (6 bases). Per the germline V gene, CDR1 is DFQATT and CDR2 is SNEGSKA (reference sequence). V lost 2 bases and J lost 0, with 14 bases in between. The CDR3 covers 16 residues. CDR3 region: CSARPQRAYSYNEQFF. CDR3 DNA: TGCAGTGCTAGACCCCAGCGGGCCTACTCCTACAATGAGCAGTTCTTC.

This chain uses TRBV27 with TRBJ2-7; 8 bases match TRBD2. CDR1 and CDR2 from the germline V gene are MNHEY and SMNVEV (reference sequence). Losses at the gene ends were 7 bases for V and 1 base for J; bases not matched to a gene: 3. The CDR3 loop spans 13 amino acids. CDR3: CASTAGDSYEQYF. The CDR3 nucleotides read TGTGCCAGCACAGCGGGAGATTCCTACGAGCAGTACTTC.

In DNA form, the CDR3 reads TGCAGTGCGGAACACCGCACAGATACGCAGTATTTT. Translation gives CSAEHRTDTQYF. J is TRBJ2-3 and V is TRBV20-1; D unclear. Germline CDR1 is DFQATT and CDR2 is SNEGSKA (reference sequence). The CDR3 has 12 residues. The ends were cut back, 6 bases at V and 1 base at J, with 8 bases in the middle.

V usage is TRBV7-9 and J usage is TRBJ2-3, with D possibly TRBD2 on 6 matching bases. V lost 5 bases, J lost 11 bases, and 26 bases lay in between. The germline gives CDR1 SEHNR, CDR2 FQNEAQ (reference sequence). The CDR3 totals 16 residues. CDR3 amino acids: CASSDPRGRGIREQYF. The CDR3 DNA reads TGTGCCAGCAGCGATCCGCGAGGGCGGGGAATTAGGGAGCAGTATTTT.

This chain joins TRBV25-1 and TRBJ1-4; D not certain. Trimming removed 3 bases at V and 7 bases at J, with 12 bases between. Germline V gene sequence: CDR1 MGHDK, CDR2 SYGVNS. This CDR3 is built from 14 residues. The CDR3 loop is CASSEAPGGEKLFF. The CDR3 DNA reads TGTGCCAGCAGTGAGGCCCCCGGAGGTGAAAAACTGTTTTTT.

At least ten counts were recorded for this clonotype. The chain combines TRBV29-1 with TRBJ2-1; 7 bases are a match to TRBD1. Germline trimming cut 7 bases from V and 9 bases from J; bases unmatched to any gene: 9. CDR3 size: 12 residues. Per the germline V gene, CDR1 is SQVTM and CDR2 is ANQGSEA. The CDR3: CSAGSGGGEQFF. The CDR3 DNA is TGCAGCGCTGGGTCAGGGGGTGGTGAGCAGTTCTTC.

In its sample, this clonotype was seen a few times. The genes are TRBV12-3 or TRBV12-4 and TRBJ2-1; D call uncertain. The V end lost 8 bases, the J end lost 3 bases, and 2 bases lay between the germline ends. The CDR3 consists of 10 residues. CDR3 region: CASGYNEQFF. In DNA, the CDR3 is TGTGCCAGCGGCTACAATGAGCAGTTCTTC.

The CDR3 DNA is TGTGCCAGCAGACAGACCACCGGGGAGCTGTTTTTT. Protein: CASRQTTGELFF. The rearrangement links TRBV2 to TRBJ2-2; D gene uncertain. Germline V lookup: CDR1 SNHLY, CDR2 FYNNEI. Trimming removed 6 bases at V and 4 bases at J, with 6 bases between. CDR3 length: 12 residues.

This clonotype has just a few counts. The V gene is TRBV5-6, the J gene TRBJ2-7; D is uncertain. V lost 1 base and J 6 bases, leaving 8 bases between the germline ends. CDR1 SGHDT and CDR2 YYEEEE come from the germline V gene. The CDR3 extends over 12 amino acids. The CDR3 region has the DNA TGTGCCAGCAGCTTGAACAGCCCCGAGCAGTACTTC. Protein sequence: CASSLNSPEQYF.

DNA for the CDR3: TGCAGTGCCTCGTTCAGGTCCACAGATACGCAGTATTTT. Translating gives CSASFRSTDTQYF. This rearrangement joins TRBV20-1 to TRBJ2-3; D remains ambiguous. This CDR3 is 13 amino acids long. V was shortened by 6 bases and J by 2 bases, with 12 bases between the two germline ends. Per the germline V gene, CDR1 is DFQATT and CDR2 is SNEGSKA (reference sequence).

The rearrangement joins TRBV20-1 to TRBJ1-1, with 7 positions matching TRBD1. The CDR3 runs to 14 residues. The V segment lost 3 bases and the J segment 4 bases; nucleotides outside the gene matches: 8. CDR1 and CDR2 (germline): DFQATT, SNEGSKA (reference sequence). The CDR3 coding sequence is TGCAGTGCTAGCTACAGGGGATGGGTCACTGAAGCTTTCTTT. It encodes CSASYRGWVTEAFF.

The V call is TRBV14, the J call TRBJ2-7, with 11 bases identical to TRBD2. CDR1 is SGHDN, CDR2 FVKESK, per germline. J lost 8 bases, V lost 3 bases, and 6 bases had no gene match. The CDR3 loop spans 14 amino acids. CDR3 nucleotides: TGTGCCAGCAGCCAGTCGGGGACTAGCGGACAGCAGTACTTC. Translation gives CASSQSGTSGQQYF.

This clonotype showed up just once. The genes are TRBV4-3 and TRBJ2-5; D not resolved. V dropped 2 bases and J dropped 2 bases, with 12 bases sitting between them. The germline CDR1 and CDR2 sequences are LGHNA and YSLEER. The CDR3 runs 15 residues. The CDR3 is CASSQSGVDQETQYF. CDR3 DNA: TGCGCCAGCAGCCAAAGTGGGGTAGATCAAGAGACCCAGTACTTC.

The CDR3 sequence: CASSYGLSGGYQETQYF. The CDR3, as DNA: TGTGCCAGCAGCTACGGACTAAGCGGGGGATACCAAGAGACCCAGTACTTC. The chain recombines TRBV5-5 with TRBJ2-5; 8 nucleotides line up with TRBD2. The CDR3 contains 17 residues. CDR1 and CDR2 (germline): SGHKS, YYEKEE (reference sequence). Losses at the gene ends were 3 bases for V and 0 bases for J; bases not matched to a gene: 10.

This clonotype was counted only a few times. The chain has TRBV7-2 and TRBJ1-2, with 7 positions matching TRBD1. In germline, CDR1 is SGHTA, CDR2 FQGNSA. The CDR3 contains 15 residues. Trimming removed 5 bases from V and 0 bases from J; junction bases left unmatched: 6. In nucleotides, the CDR3 is TGTGCCAGCAGCCCGACAGGGCGGTCTAACTATGGCTACACCTTC. It yields the protein CASSPTGRSNYGYTF.

The chain recombines TRBV3-1 with TRBJ2-1; TRBD2 matches 8 bases. The germline CDR1 and CDR2 sequences are LGHDT and YNNKEL (reference sequence). The trim removed 3 bases at V and 0 bases at J, leaving 7 bases unmatched. The CDR3 covers 17 residues. The CDR3: CASSQDRGTSSYNEQFF. As DNA, the CDR3 is TGTGCCAGCAGCCAGGATCGGGGGACTAGCTCCTACAATGAGCAGTTCTTC.

This chain links TRBV12-3 or TRBV12-4 with TRBJ2-3, with TRBD2 identical over 11 bases. The junction had 9 bases not matched to a gene; V was cut back by 7 bases and J by 3 bases. The CDR3 has 16 residues. CDR3 sequence reads: CASTGRLAGGTDTQYF. Written as DNA, the CDR3 is TGTGCCAGCACCGGGCGGCTAGCGGGAGGTACAGATACGCAGTATTTT.

This clonotype was seen only a few times. This chain links TRBV20-1 with TRBJ2-3, with D possibly TRBD2 on 7 matching bases. V was pared by 5 bases and J by 6 bases, with 12 bases between. This CDR3 is built from 12 residues. The germline V gene has CDR1 DFQATT and CDR2 SNEGSKA (reference sequence). The chain's CDR3 is CSAWEGGDTQYF. CDR3 in DNA: TGCAGTGCTTGGGAGGGGGGCGATACGCAGTATTTT.

The V gene is TRBV7-2, the J gene TRBJ2-7, with D perhaps matching TRBD1 (5 bases). From germline, CDR1 is SGHTA and CDR2 FQGNSA. CDR3 length: 13 residues. Between the trimmed V and J ends, which lost 5 bases and 4 bases, there was a span of 12 bases. For the CDR3, the DNA is TGTGCCAGCAGCGATGGGGCCCGGTACGAGCAGTACTTC. It codes for CASSDGARYEQYF.

This chain links TRBV20-1 with TRBJ2-5; D is perhaps TRBD2 (7 bases). The CDR3 is 15 residues long. The V end lost 3 bases, the J end lost 4 bases, and 18 bases lay between the germline ends. Per germline, CDR1 DFQATT and CDR2 SNEGSKA (reference sequence). CDR3 region: CSASPQRGGGETQYF. CDR3 sequence (DNA): TGCAGTGCTAGCCCCCAACGGGGAGGGGGAGAGACCCAGTACTTC.

This chain joins TRBV9 and TRBJ1-2; no definite D call. The CDR3 runs to 12 residues. The germline gives CDR1 SGDLS, CDR2 YYNGEE. Trimming removed 0 bases at V and 7 bases at J, with 7 bases between. CDR3 protein: CASSVGGFGYTF. The CDR3 bases are TGTGCCAGCAGCGTAGGAGGTTTTGGCTACACCTTC. The variable domain in full, completed from reference TRBV9 and TRBJ1-2, reads DSGVTQTPKHLITATGQRVTLRCSPRSGDLSVYWYQQSLDQGLQFLIQYYNGEERAKGNILERFSAQQFPDLHSELNLSSLELGDSALYFCASSVGGFGYTFGSGTRLTVV.

The chain recombines TRBV4-2 with TRBJ1-5; D perhaps matches TRBD1 (5 bases). V was clipped by 2 bases and J by 6 bases, with 14 bases between them. Per the germline V gene, CDR1 is LGHNA and CDR2 is YNFKEQ. CDR3 length equals 15 residues. DNA for the CDR3: TGTGCCAGCAGCCAAAGCGAACAGGTTCCTCAGCCCCAGCATTTT. Translating gives CASSQSEQVPQPQHF.